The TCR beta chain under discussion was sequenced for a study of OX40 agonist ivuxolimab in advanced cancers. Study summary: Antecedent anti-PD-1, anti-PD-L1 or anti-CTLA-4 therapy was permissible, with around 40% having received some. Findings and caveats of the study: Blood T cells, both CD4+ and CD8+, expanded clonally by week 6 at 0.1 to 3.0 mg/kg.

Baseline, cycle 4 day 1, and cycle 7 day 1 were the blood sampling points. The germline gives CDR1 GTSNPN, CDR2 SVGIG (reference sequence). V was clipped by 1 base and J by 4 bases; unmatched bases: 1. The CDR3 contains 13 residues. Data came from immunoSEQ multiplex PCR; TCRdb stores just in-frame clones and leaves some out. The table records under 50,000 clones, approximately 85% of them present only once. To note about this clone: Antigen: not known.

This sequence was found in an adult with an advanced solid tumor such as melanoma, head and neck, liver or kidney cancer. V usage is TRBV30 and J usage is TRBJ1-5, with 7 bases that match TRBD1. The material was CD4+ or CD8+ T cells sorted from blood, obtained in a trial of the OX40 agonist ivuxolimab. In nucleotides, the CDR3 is TGTGCCTGGAGTGGCAGGGGGAATCAGCCCCAGCATTTT. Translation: CAWSGRGNQPQHF.